The 17 T cell receptor beta chains presented below share a single source sample, sequenced in a study of early T cells in non-severe SARS-CoV-2 infection. From the 5' RACE reads, TCRdb called clonotypes with MiXCR, one entry per CDR3 protein. The data hold approximately 79,000 distinct CDR3 sequences, with about 12% observed a single time. Sequencing was done on a sample of whole blood. Source of these receptors: an adult who was a healthcare worker with PCR-confirmed SARS-CoV-2 infection or an uninfected control (not recorded which).

This clonotype showed up just once. The CDR3 loop reads CSVDGLSRGNEAFF. As DNA, the CDR3 is TGCAGCGTTGACGGACTTAGCAGGGGTAATGAAGCTTTCTTT. The chain employs TRBV29-1 and TRBJ1-1, with D perhaps matching TRBD1 (6 bases). This CDR3 region has 14 residues. Per germline, CDR1 SQVTM and CDR2 ANQGSEA. V was cut by 3 bases and J by 7 bases, with 18 bases left in between.

For the CDR3, the DNA is TGTGCCAGCAGTTTCGGCGAGGGGCGCCCGAACACTGAAGCTTTCTTT. Translation gives CASSFGEGRPNTEAFF. The V gene is TRBV12-3 or TRBV12-4, the J gene TRBJ1-1; TRBD1 might be the D (5 bases). Trimming removed 3 bases at V and 1 base at J, with 15 bases between. This CDR3 is built from 16 residues.

This clonotype was picked up a small number of times. The rearrangement uses TRBV5-6 and TRBJ1-2; D is ambiguous. CDR3 length: 13 amino acids. Trimming pared 3 bases from V and 0 bases from J, leaving 6 bases between. The germline gives CDR1 SGHDT, CDR2 YYEEEE. The CDR3 protein is CASSSLTNYGYTF. For the CDR3, the DNA is TGTGCCAGCAGCTCGTTAACTAACTATGGCTACACCTTC.

The chain combines TRBV29-1 with TRBJ1-2; D remains unclear. Germline CDR1 is SQVTM and CDR2 is ANQGSEA. CDR3 length: 11 amino acids. The V gene lost 4 bases and the J gene lost 8 bases, with 11 bases spanning the gap. The CDR3 sequence: CSVATPGGYTF. Here the CDR3 DNA reads TGCAGCGTTGCAACCCCCGGGGGCTACACCTTC.

This clonotype was picked up many times. The genes are TRBV7-2 and TRBJ2-3; tentative D call: TRBD1 (6 bases). The ends were cut back, 2 bases at V and 0 bases at J, with 12 bases in the middle. From germline, CDR1 is SGHTA and CDR2 FQGNSA. The CDR3 extends over 16 amino acids. The CDR3 sequence is CASSLWGTTSTDTQYF. The DNA of the CDR3 is TGTGCCAGCAGCTTATGGGGGACAACTAGCACAGATACGCAGTATTTT.

In this sample, this clonotype turned up many times. V is TRBV11-2 and J is TRBJ2-1; 7 positions agree with TRBD1. This CDR3 region has 14 residues. Unmatched junction bases numbered 9, after V lost 5 bases and J lost 8 bases. Germline assignment: CDR1 SGHAT and CDR2 FQNNGV. CDR3 protein: CASSRRQGWDEQFF. CDR3 DNA sequence: TGTGCCAGCAGCCGTCGACAGGGTTGGGATGAGCAGTTCTTC.

This clonotype was seen repeatedly, ten times or more. This chain uses TRBV11-2 with TRBJ2-1, with no clear D. V was trimmed by 2 bases and J by 8 bases, leaving 16 bases between them. There are 15 residues in the CDR3. Germline V gene sequence: CDR1 SGHAT, CDR2 FQNNGV. The CDR3 is CASSLPGPVGDEQFF. Written as DNA, the CDR3 is TGTGCCAGCAGCTTACCCGGCCCCGTAGGCGATGAGCAGTTCTTC.

The rearrangement joins TRBV7-6 to TRBJ1-1; D remains ambiguous. Germline assignment: CDR1 SGHVS and CDR2 FNYEAQ. V dropped 3 bases and J dropped 3 bases, with 20 bases sitting between them. CDR3 length equals 17 residues. For the CDR3, the DNA is TGTGCCAGCAGCTTTTCCCCCCCTAAACCGGGCGACACTGAAGCTTTCTTT. Translating gives CASSFSPPKPGDTEAFF.

The chain uses TRBV6-5 and TRBJ2-3; D may be TRBD1 or TRBD2 (5 bases each). This CDR3 is 14 amino acids long. V gave up 5 bases and J gave up 7 bases, with 16 bases separating them. Germline V lookup: CDR1 MNHEY, CDR2 SVGAGI. The CDR3 spells CASSKDVGENTQYF. CDR3 sequence (DNA): TGTGCCAGCAGTAAGGATGTGGGGGAGAATACGCAGTATTTT.

This clonotype was observed a few times. The chain employs TRBV12-3 or TRBV12-4 and TRBJ1-2, with no clear D. The CDR3 is 13 residues long. V dropped 5 bases and J dropped 2 bases, with 9 bases sitting between them. The CDR3 region has the DNA TGTGCCAGCAGTCCGACGGCAAACTATGGCTACACCTTC. This translates into CASSPTANYGYTF.

This chain uses TRBV7-6 with TRBJ1-5, with 7 bases identical to TRBD1. V was clipped by 5 bases and J by 12 bases; unmatched bases: 7. The germline CDR1 and CDR2 sequences are SGHVS and FNYEAQ. CDR3 size: 12 residues. This CDR3 is CASSQEQGRQHF. CDR3 sequence (DNA): TGTGCCAGCAGCCAAGAACAGGGGCGCCAGCATTTT.

This clonotype has just a few counts. The germline gene is not matched at one end of the junction; a read error may be the cause. This sequence joins TRBV7-7 and TRBJ2-3, with 7 bases aligning to TRBD2. CDR3 length equals 20 residues. Per germline, CDR1 SSHAT and CDR2 FNYEAQ (reference sequence). The CDR3 loop is CASSPVPAGAEASSTDTQYF. In DNA form, the CDR3 reads TGTGCTAGCAGCCCCGTCCCGGCGGGAGCGGAGGCATCTAGCACAGATACGCAGTATTTT.

The V and J genes are TRBV6-4 and TRBJ1-5; D unclear. V was trimmed by 0 bases and J by 6 bases, leaving 6 bases between them. The CDR3 spans 13 residues. The V gene's germline CDR1 is MRHNA and CDR2 SNTAGT. CDR3 amino acids: CASSDSVGQPQHF. In DNA, the CDR3 is TGTGCCAGCAGTGACTCAGTGGGTCAGCCCCAGCATTTT.

The gene calls are TRBV2 and TRBJ2-2; D is undetermined. The germline CDR1 and CDR2 sequences are SNHLY and FYNNEI. This CDR3 spans 13 amino acids. The germline V and J ends were trimmed by 7 bases and 5 bases, with 11 bases remaining between them. CDR3 DNA sequence: TGTGCCAGCATACGATCGGTGACCGGGGAGCTGTTTTTT. Its translation: CASIRSVTGELFF.

This clonotype was seen at least ten times. The chain carries TRBV6-6 and TRBJ2-3, with D possibly matching TRBD1 (6 bases). The CDR3 spans 14 residues. The germline V and J ends were trimmed by 5 bases and 2 bases, with 11 bases remaining between them. CDR1 and CDR2 from the germline V gene are MNHNY and SVGAGI (reference sequence). The CDR3 region is CASSKGTFTDTQYF. DNA for the CDR3: TGTGCCAGCAGTAAGGGGACATTCACAGATACGCAGTATTTT.

This clonotype showed up just a few times. The gene calls are TRBV29-1 and TRBJ2-7, with D possibly TRBD1 on 6 matching bases. The V end lost 1 base, the J end lost 10 bases, and 11 bases lay between the germline ends. CDR1 is SQVTM and CDR2 is ANQGSEA in the germline V gene. This CDR3 has 11 amino acids. The CDR3: CSVEVSGTQYF. CDR3 nucleotides: TGCAGCGTTGAAGTGTCCGGGACACAGTACTTC.

This clonotype was picked up many times. This chain links TRBV5-6 with TRBJ2-5; 7 bases fit TRBD2. Looked up from germline, CDR1 is SGHDT and CDR2 is YYEEEE. The junction had 10 bases not matched to a gene; V was cut back by 1 base and J by 4 bases. The length of the CDR3 is 16 residues. CDR3 residues: CASSLFAMRETETQYF. CDR3 sequence (DNA): TGTGCCAGCAGCTTGTTCGCTATGCGGGAGACAGAGACCCAGTACTTC.